Each of the 20 T cell receptor beta chains below was sequenced from the same sample in a study of blood T cell repertoires in COVID-19. Generated by immunoSEQ multiplex PCR, the TCRdb table keeps only in-frame clones and is missing some. Of about 86,000 clones in the sample, just under 85% were seen once. The sequenced sample consisted of peripheral blood. These receptors were taken from a man aged 50-60 years with acute or convalescent COVID-19.

This sequence joins TRBV5-6 and TRBJ2-2, with D maybe TRBD2 (5 bases). Looked up from germline, CDR1 is SGHDT and CDR2 is YYEEEE. CDR3 length equals 15 residues. Trimming pared 0 bases from V and 5 bases from J, leaving 11 bases between. The CDR3 region has the DNA TGTGCCAGCAGCTTGGGAGGGTTTGGTACCGGGGAGCTGTTTTTT. Amino acid sequence: CASSLGGFGTGELFF.

Of note for this clone: Different DNA sequences within this sample yield the same CDR3. The chain recombines TRBV5-1 with TRBJ2-1; the match to TRBD2 covers 9 bases. Germline V gene sequence: CDR1 SGHRS, CDR2 YFSETQ. The ends lost 0 bases at V and 6 bases at J; junction bases unmatched: 4. The CDR3 loop spans 15 amino acids. CDR3 sequence (DNA): TGCGCCAGCAGCTTGGGGGCGGGAGGGCCCAATGAGCAGTTCTTC. Its protein product is CASSLGAGGPNEQFF.

The chain carries TRBV5-1 and TRBJ2-2, with D perhaps matching TRBD2 (7 bases). V lost 0 bases, J lost 6 bases, and 18 bases lay in between. CDR3 length: 17 amino acids. Germline CDR1 reads SGHRS; CDR2 reads YFSETQ. The CDR3: CASSLAPAGTHPGELFF. The CDR3 nucleotides are TGCGCCAGCAGCTTGGCCCCAGCGGGGACACACCCCGGGGAGCTGTTTTTT.

This chain connects TRBV6-4 to TRBJ2-3; TRBD2 matches at 9 bases. The V segment lost 5 bases and the J segment 2 bases; nucleotides outside the gene matches: 8. Germline CDR1 reads MRHNA; CDR2 reads SNTAGT. This CDR3 has 16 amino acids. The CDR3 loop reads CASSLRASGITDTQYF. The DNA of the CDR3 is TGTGCCAGCAGTCTTAGGGCTAGCGGGATCACAGATACGCAGTATTTT.

The chain recombines TRBV6-5 with TRBJ2-5; D gene ambiguous. With 6 bases removed from V and 5 bases from J, the gap between germline ends came to 10 bases. The length of the CDR3 is 12 residues. Germline-derived CDR1 and CDR2 are MNHEY and SVGAGI. The CDR3 reads CASSPTSETQYF. The CDR3 nucleotides are TGTGCCAGCAGCCCCACTTCGGAGACCCAGTACTTC.

The chain uses TRBV7-2 and TRBJ2-5, with TRBD2 matching 9 bases. V trimming: 4 bases; J trimming: 5 bases; junction bases outside the gene matches: 8. From germline, CDR1 is SGHTA and CDR2 FQGNSA. The CDR3 length is 15 residues. The CDR3 sequence is CASSYRLAEGETQYF. CDR3 DNA sequence: TGTGCCAGCAGCTACCGACTAGCGGAGGGGGAGACCCAGTACTTC.

The CDR3 is CAISGTSGFYEQYF. The CDR3 DNA reads TGTGCCATCAGTGGGACTAGCGGATTCTACGAGCAGTACTTC. This sequence joins TRBV10-3 and TRBJ2-7, with 10 positions matching TRBD2. Germline CDR1 ENHRY, CDR2 SYGVKD. This CDR3 is 14 amino acids long. V shed 4 bases, J shed 3 bases, and the junction held 3 bases outside the gene matches.

V is TRBV6-5 and J is TRBJ2-5, with D hard to call. The CDR3 loop spans 12 amino acids. The V gene lost 8 bases and the J gene lost 2 bases, with 9 bases spanning the gap. CDR1 is MNHEY, CDR2 SVGAGI, per germline. The CDR3 here is CASSPFQETQYF. The CDR3 DNA follows: TGTGCCAGCTCCCCCTTTCAAGAGACCCAGTACTTC.

This chain joins TRBV28 and TRBJ2-6; 7 bases fit TRBD2. CDR1 and CDR2 from the germline V gene are MDHEN and SYDVKM. The CDR3 length is 14 residues. V dropped 8 bases and J dropped 0; count of bases not matched to a gene: 1. The CDR3 DNA is TGTGCCAGCCGGGGGGACTCTGGGGCCAACGTCCTGACTTTC. Its protein product is CASRGDSGANVLTF.

The rearrangement uses TRBV5-6 and TRBJ2-1; 7 nucleotides line up with TRBD2. This CDR3 comprises 14 residues. Germline V gives CDR1 SGHDT, CDR2 YYEEEE. V lost 0 bases to trimming and J lost 4 bases; unmatched junction nucleotides: 1. Written as DNA, the CDR3 is TGTGCCAGCAGCTTGGGACTAGCTTACAATGAGCAGTTCTTC. Residues: CASSLGLAYNEQFF.

The genes are TRBV18 and TRBJ2-2; TRBD1 matches at 7 bases. The CDR3 runs 16 residues. Germline trimming cut 0 bases from V and 7 bases from J; bases unmatched to any gene: 8. Germline CDR1 reads KGHSH; CDR2 reads LQKENI. The DNA of the CDR3 is TGTGCCAGCTCACCACCGAAGGGACAGACAGTCGGGGAGCTGTTTTTT. Its translation is CASSPPKGQTVGELFF.

This chain links TRBV5-1 with TRBJ1-1, with unresolved D. Germline values: CDR1 SGHRS, CDR2 YFSETQ. V lost 0 bases, J lost 0 bases, and 6 bases lay in between. The CDR3 extends over 14 amino acids. The CDR3 is CASSLVAVNTEAFF. In nucleotides, the CDR3 is TGCGCCAGCAGCTTGGTAGCGGTGAACACTGAAGCTTTCTTT.

The chain joins TRBV18 to TRBJ1-1, with 8 bases matching TRBD1. Germline V CDR1 and CDR2: KGHSH, LQKENI. The CDR3 covers 16 residues. J gave up 0 bases and V 2 bases, and 5 bases lay outside the gene matches. Written as DNA, the CDR3 is TGTGCCAGCTCACCAAACAGGGGGAGCATGAACACTGAAGCTTTCTTT. Residues: CASSPNRGSMNTEAFF.

The chain employs TRBV27 and TRBJ2-1; 7 bases match TRBD2. The CDR3 sequence is 15 residues long. The V and J ends lost 6 bases and 3 bases, in that order; junction bases with no gene match: 8. Germline V lookup: CDR1 MNHEY, CDR2 SMNVEV (reference sequence). Written as DNA, the CDR3 is TGTGCCAGCAGCCTGGGGCTAGCGGACTACAATGAGCAGTTCTTC. Translating gives CASSLGLADYNEQFF.

This chain connects TRBV11-1 to TRBJ2-5, with TRBD1 matching over 8 bases. The CDR3 has 14 residues. CDR1 and CDR2 from the germline V gene are SGHAT and FQDESV (reference sequence). With V trimmed by 3 bases and J by 5 bases, 5 bases remained unmatched. The CDR3 spells CASSFQGAWETQYF. The CDR3, as DNA: TGTGCCAGCAGCTTTCAGGGGGCCTGGGAGACCCAGTACTTC.

This sequence joins TRBV28 and TRBJ2-2; D ambiguous. Germline CDR1 reads MDHEN; CDR2 reads SYDVKM. There are 17 residues in the CDR3. The V end was cut by 3 bases, the J end by 1 base, with 15 bases between. The CDR3 nucleotides read TGTGCCAGCAGTTTGACTCCCGGAGTGGGGAACACCGGGGAGCTGTTTTTT. Translating gives CASSLTPGVGNTGELFF.

The genes are TRBV15 and TRBJ1-1; 7 bases agree with TRBD1. The V gene end was trimmed by 0 bases and the J gene end by 5 bases; junction bases not matched to a gene: 9. The CDR3 runs to 16 residues. From germline, CDR1 is LNHNV and CDR2 YYDKDF (reference sequence). The CDR3 loop is CATSRDALRTGTEAFF. The CDR3 region has the DNA TGTGCCACCAGCAGAGATGCCCTTCGGACAGGAACTGAAGCTTTCTTT.

The rearrangement links TRBV7-9 to TRBJ2-7, with D possibly being TRBD2 (5 bases). Germline CDR1 and CDR2: SEHNR and FQNEAQ (reference sequence). V lost 5 bases, J lost 0 bases, and 8 bases lay in between. The CDR3 contains 13 residues. The CDR3: CASSVGSSYEQYF. CDR3 DNA sequence: TGTGCCAGCAGCGTGGGGAGCTCCTACGAGCAGTACTTC.

The J gene is TRBJ2-1, the V gene TRBV4-3; 9 nucleotides align to TRBD2. The CDR3 consists of 16 residues. J was trimmed by 4 bases and V by 1 base; bases with no gene match: 5. From germline, CDR1 is LGHNA and CDR2 YSLEER. The CDR3 DNA sequence: TGCGCCAGCAGCCAAGCCCTAGCGGGGCGATACAATGAGCAGTTCTTC. This gives the protein CASSQALAGRYNEQFF.

The chain combines TRBV5-4 with TRBJ2-7; D might be TRBD2 (5 bases). V was cut by 5 bases and J by 3 bases, with 9 bases left in between. The CDR3 totals 12 residues. Germline CDR1 SGHNT, CDR2 YYREEE (reference sequence). The CDR3 DNA sequence: TGTGCCAGCAGTATGGAGGACTACGAGCAGTACTTC. It specifies CASSMEDYEQYF. Full variable domain (rest looked up from reference TRBV5-4 and TRBJ2-7): ETGVTQSPTHLIKTRGQQVTLRCSSQSGHNTVSWYQQALGQGPQFIFQYYREEENGRGNFPPRFSGLQFPNYSSELNVNALELDDSALYLCASSMEDYEQYFGPGTRLTVT.